The 6 T cell receptor beta chains presented below share a single source sample, sequenced in a study of cytomegalovirus exposure and HLA in healthy donors. 60 Vbeta and 13 Jbeta primers were used in PCR. Clones were read by immunoSEQ multiplex PCR, and TCRdb kept only the in-frame ones, dropping some. Of about 120,000 clones in the sample, about three fifths were seen once. The sequenced sample was PBMCs. The receptor set was obtained from a woman between 40 and 55 years old in good health and CMV-seropositive.

This clone was seen a single time. J is TRBJ2-7 and V is TRBV7-3; 10 positions agree with TRBD1. The CDR3 contains 14 residues. Germline V lookup: CDR1 SGHTA, CDR2 FQGTGA. V lost 3 bases, J lost 3 bases, and 2 bases stayed unmatched. CDR3 DNA sequence: TGTGCCAGCAGCTTGGACAGGGGGAACTACGAGCAGTACTTC. This translates into CASSLDRGNYEQYF.

The CDR3 loop reads CASIGLDKNTEAFF. The CDR3, as DNA: TGTGCCAGCATCGGGTTGGACAAGAACACTGAAGCTTTCTTT. The chain uses TRBV27 and TRBJ1-1; TRBD1 might be the D (5 bases). The CDR3 consists of 14 residues. Germline assignment: CDR1 MNHEY and CDR2 SMNVEV (reference sequence). The V end lost 7 bases, the J end lost 1 base, and 13 bases lay between the germline ends.

This clone was seen once. This rearrangement joins TRBV15 to TRBJ2-1; 10 nucleotides match TRBD2. The CDR3 is made up of 15 amino acids. With 4 bases clipped from V and 5 bases from J, the junction kept 5 bases outside the gene matches. Germline V CDR1 and CDR2: LNHNV, YYDKDF (reference sequence). DNA of the CDR3: TGTGCCACCAGCAATGGACTAGCGGTTGACAATGAGCAGTTCTTC. This translates into CATSNGLAVDNEQFF.

This clone was seen once. The chain recombines TRBV5-6 with TRBJ2-7; TRBD1 matches at 8 bases. The trim removed 3 bases at V and 7 bases at J, leaving 6 bases unmatched. In germline, CDR1 is SGHDT, CDR2 YYEEEE. The CDR3 contains 13 residues. The CDR3 loop reads CASSSRGREEQYF. CDR3 DNA: TGTGCCAGCAGCTCCAGGGGGCGCGAAGAGCAGTACTTC.

The chain joins TRBV6-1 to TRBJ2-5; possible D gene TRBD1, 6 bases. The germline gives CDR1 MNHNS, CDR2 SASEGT. CDR3 size: 15 residues. Deletions cut 2 bases from V and 5 bases from J, with 15 bases between. The CDR3 DNA sequence: TGTGCCAGCAGTGAAATGGGGACACTCCAGGAGACCCAGTACTTC. Translation gives CASSEMGTLQETQYF.

The chain recombines TRBV11-2 with TRBJ1-1; D may be TRBD1 (6 bases). The CDR3 length is 14 residues. CDR1 is SGHAT, CDR2 FQNNGV, per germline. Trimming cost V 3 bases and J 4 bases, with 12 bases left between them. The chain's CDR3 is CASSFSGVSTEAFF. CDR3 nucleotides: TGTGCCAGCAGCTTTTCAGGGGTGAGCACTGAAGCTTTCTTT. Supplemented by reference TRBV11-2 and TRBJ1-1, the full variable domain reads EAGVAQSPRYKIIEKRQSVAFWCNPISGHATLYWYQQILGQGPKLLIQFQNNGVVDDSQLPKDRFSAERLKGVDSTLKIQPAKLEDSAVYLCASSFSGVSTEAFFGQGTRLTVV.